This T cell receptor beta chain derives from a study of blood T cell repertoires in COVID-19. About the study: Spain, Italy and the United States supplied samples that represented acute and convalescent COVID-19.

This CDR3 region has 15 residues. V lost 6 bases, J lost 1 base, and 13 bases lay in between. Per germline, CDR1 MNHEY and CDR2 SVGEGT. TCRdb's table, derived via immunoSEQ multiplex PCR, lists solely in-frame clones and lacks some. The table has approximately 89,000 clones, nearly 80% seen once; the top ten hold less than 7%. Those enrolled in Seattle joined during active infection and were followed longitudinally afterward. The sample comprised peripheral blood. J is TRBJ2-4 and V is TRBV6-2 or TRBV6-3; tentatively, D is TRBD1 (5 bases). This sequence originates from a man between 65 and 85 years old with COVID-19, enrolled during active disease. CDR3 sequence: CASSPRVVAKNIQYF. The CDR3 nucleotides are TGTGCCAGCAGCCCCAGGGTCGTCGCCAAAAACATTCAGTACTTC.